These T cell receptor beta chains were read from a single sample in a study of blood T cells in healthy people across ages. TCRdb recomputed calls from the 5' RACE reads with MiXCR, one row per CDR3 protein. Of some 1.6 million distinct CDR3 sequences listed, around 35% are singletons. Sequencing was carried out using blood. The receptors were gathered from a woman in her 30s in good health. CDR3s include the opening cysteine and the closing phenylalanine or tryptophan. The D gene is left open where the match is weak. Expanded clones are given a class, and other clones once, few, many or no size at all.

>many|TRBJ2-1|NA|TRBV20-1
CSAQPGGSSYNEQFF
TGCAGTGCACAACCCGGGGGCAGCTCCTACAATGAGCAGTTCTTC
>few|TRBJ1-2|NA|TRBV30
CAWTALDGYTF
TGTGCCTGGACTGCTTTAGATGGCTACACCTTC
>NA|TRBJ2-5|TRBD2|TRBV20-1
CSARGAAGDEETQYF
TGCAGTGCTAGAGGGGCAGCGGGGGATGAAGAGACCCAGTACTTC
>NA|TRBJ1-1|TRBD1|TRBV12-5
CASGTGDRGDTEAFF
TGTGCTAGTGGTACCGGGGACAGGGGGGACACTGAAGCTTTCTTT
>few|TRBJ2-3|TRBD2|TRBV4-2
CASSQVGRGGGDTQYF
TGTGCCAGCAGCCAAGTAGGTCGGGGGGGCGGAGATACGCAGTATTTT
>NA|TRBJ1-1|NA|TRBV5-1
CASSYVGTEAFF
TGCGCCAGCAGCTATGTTGGCACTGAAGCTTTCTTT
>NA|TRBJ2-7|TRBD2|TRBV5-5
CASSLGRGDSYEQYF
TGTGCCAGCAGCTTGGGGCGGGGGGACTCCTACGAGCAGTACTTC
>NA|TRBJ1-2|NA|TRBV12-3/TRBV12-4
CASSARRGMSYGYTF
TGTGCCAGCAGTGCCCGGCGGGGAATGAGCTATGGCTACACCTTC
>NA|TRBJ2-7|NA|TRBV4-1
CAGSQGRVSHPRYEQYF
TGCGCCGGCAGCCAAGGCAGGGTTTCACACCCCAGATACGAGCAGTACTTC
>NA|TRBJ2-5|NA|TRBV27
CASRSMGTQYF
TGTGCCAGCAGGTCCATGGGGACCCAGTACTTC
>NA|TRBJ1-5|NA|TRBV15
CATSAGISNQPQHF
TGTGCCACCAGCGCCGGGATTAGCAATCAGCCCCAGCATTTT
>few|TRBJ2-7|NA|TRBV6-1
CASSDGGRYEQYF
TGTGCCAGCAGTGATGGGGGACGCTACGAGCAGTACTTC
>few|TRBJ1-1|TRBD1|TRBV6-4
CASSDSSRGRTEAFF
TGTGCCAGCAGTGACTCAAGCAGGGGGCGCACTGAAGCTTTCTTT
>NA|TRBJ2-3|TRBD2|TRBV5-4
CASSYRGVGADTQYF
TGTGCCAGCAGCTACCGGGGGGTAGGAGCAGATACGCAGTATTTT
>NA|TRBJ2-1|NA|TRBV6-4
CASSAGQSSYSEQFF
TGTGCCAGCAGTGCTGGACAGAGCTCCTACAGTGAGCAGTTCTTC
>NA|TRBJ2-5|NA|TRBV19
CASSMGRWYQETQYF
TGTGCCAGTAGTATGGGACGGTGGTACCAAGAGACCCAGTACTTC
>many|TRBJ2-5|NA|TRBV18
CASSPNSEETQYF
TGTGCCAGCTCACCAAACAGCGAAGAGACCCAGTACTTC
>few|TRBJ1-5|NA|TRBV20-1
CSAVSAPKPGPQHF
TGCAGTGCCGTCAGCGCCCCAAAGCCGGGGCCCCAGCATTTT
>few|TRBJ1-6|TRBD1|TRBV9
CASSRGRTGHYNSPLHF
TGTGCCAGCAGCAGAGGGCGGACAGGCCACTATAATTCACCCCTCCACTTT
>few|TRBJ2-1|TRBD1|TRBV9
CASSQTWTGHGLNEQFF
TGTGCCAGCAGCCAAACATGGACAGGGCATGGTTTGAATGAGCAGTTCTTC
>few|TRBJ2-5|NA|TRBV7-9
CASSQWGLNQETQYF
TGTGCCAGCAGCCAATGGGGACTTAACCAAGAGACCCAGTACTTC
>NA|TRBJ2-1|NA|TRBV15
CATSSPLGQSSYNEQFF
TGTGCCACCAGCAGCCCACTCGGGCAAAGCTCCTACAATGAGCAGTTCTTC
>few|TRBJ2-4|NA|TRBV4-1
CASSQDPAGMNIQYF
TGCGCCAGCAGCCAAGATCCGGCGGGAATGAACATTCAGTACTTC
>NA|TRBJ2-1|TRBD1|TRBV6-1
CASSEAGTAYNEQFF
TGTGCCAGCAGTGAAGCCGGGACAGCCTACAATGAGCAGTTCTTC
>NA|TRBJ2-7|TRBD2|TRBV29-1
CSVHRTSGGEQYF
TGCAGCGTTCACCGGACTAGCGGGGGCGAGCAGTACTTC
>few|TRBJ2-7|TRBD2|TRBV7-8
CASSLVASGDYEQYF
TGTGCCAGCAGCTTAGTTGCTAGCGGGGACTACGAGCAGTACTTC
>few|TRBJ2-7|NA|TRBV2
CASSEAWDSLSSRYF
TGTGCCAGCAGTGAAGCCTGGGACTCCCTTAGTTCGCGGTACTTC
>few|TRBJ2-1|NA|TRBV7-8
CASSLGPAGAYNEQFF
TGTGCCAGCAGCTTAGGGCCGGCGGGGGCGTACAATGAGCAGTTCTTC
>few|TRBJ2-1|NA|TRBV7-6
CASSLAASADNEQFF
TGTGCCAGCAGCTTAGCGGCTAGCGCAGACAATGAGCAGTTCTTC
>few|TRBJ2-1|TRBD2|TRBV11-2
CASSLWRGLAGGNEQFF
TGTGCCAGCAGCTTATGGCGGGGACTAGCGGGAGGTAATGAGCAGTTCTTC
>few|TRBJ2-3|TRBD2|TRBV27
CASKAGEDTQYF
TGTGCCAGCAAAGCGGGAGAGGATACGCAGTATTTT
>NA|TRBJ2-4|TRBD1|TRBV2
CASSPQTGLGKNIQYF
TGTGCCAGCAGTCCACAGACAGGGCTTGGCAAAAACATTCAGTACTTC
>NA|TRBJ1-4|NA|TRBV11-2
CASTHKTNEKLFF
TGTGCCAGCACCCATAAAACTAATGAAAAACTGTTTTTT
>NA|TRBJ2-3|NA|TRBV28
CASSLDVKGLIGTDTQYF
TGTGCCAGCAGTTTAGATGTAAAAGGACTCATCGGCACAGATACGCAGTATTTT
>NA|TRBJ2-4|NA|TRBV9
CASNKGSHKNIQYF
TGTGCCAGCAATAAGGGGTCCCACAAAAACATTCAGTACTTC
>NA|TRBJ2-7|NA|TRBV2
CASITRDFEQYF
TGTGCCAGCATTACCCGGGACTTCGAGCAGTACTTC
>few|TRBJ1-2|NA|TRBV29-1
CSVAQANYGYTF
TGCAGCGTAGCTCAAGCTAACTATGGCTACACCTTC
>few|TRBJ2-7|NA|TRBV10-3
CAVSEISSATYEQYF
TGTGCCGTCAGTGAGATTAGCAGCGCGACCTACGAGCAGTACTTC
>few|TRBJ2-5|TRBD2|TRBV20-1
CSARTSGGPQETQYF
TGCAGTGCTAGAACTAGCGGGGGGCCTCAAGAGACCCAGTACTTC
>NA|TRBJ2-5|TRBD2|TRBV5-6
CASSLEGLAGGPETQYF
TGTGCCAGCAGCTTGGAGGGACTAGCGGGGGGGCCGGAGACCCAGTACTTC
>few|TRBJ2-2|TRBD1|TRBV29-1
CSVAGQENTGELFF
TGCAGCGTTGCGGGACAGGAGAACACCGGGGAGCTGTTTTTT
>NA|TRBJ2-7|TRBD2|TRBV20-1
CSARTRLAREQYF
TGCAGTGCTCGGACCAGACTAGCGCGGGAGCAGTACTTC
>NA|TRBJ2-7|TRBD1|TRBV30
CAWTDRGHYEQYF
TGTGCCTGGACCGACAGGGGGCACTACGAGCAGTACTTC
>many|TRBJ2-5|NA|TRBV11-2
CASSSGLSPYF
TGTGCCAGCAGCTCAGGACTCTCCCCGTACTTC
>NA|TRBJ1-6|NA|TRBV6-1
CASSEWGAKNSPLHF
TGTGCCAGCAGTGAATGGGGGGCCAAAAATTCACCCCTCCACTTT
>NA|TRBJ1-1|TRBD1|TRBV7-3
CASSPSAGDSLWGTEAFF
TGTGCCAGCAGCCCCTCGGCGGGGGACAGTCTCTGGGGCACTGAAGCTTTCTTT
>few|TRBJ2-3|NA|TRBV4-1
CASSQRGGESTDTQYF
TGCGCCAGCAGCCAACGAGGGGGAGAGTCCACAGATACGCAGTATTTT
>few|TRBJ2-7|NA|TRBV6-5
CASSYSKNSYEQYF
TGTGCCAGCAGTTACTCAAAGAACAGCTACGAGCAGTACTTC
>few|TRBJ2-1|NA|TRBV6-1
CASSTKPGHPYNEQFF
TGTGCCAGCAGCACCAAACCGGGACACCCATACAATGAGCAGTTCTTC
>NA|TRBJ2-2|NA|TRBV6-2/TRBV6-3
CASSTDIIATGELFF
TGTGCCAGCAGTACGGACATCATCGCCACCGGGGAGCTGTTTTTT
>few|TRBJ2-1|NA|TRBV20-1
CSARPDLEGYNEQFF
TGCAGTGCTAGACCGGACTTAGAGGGGTACAATGAGCAGTTCTTC
>many|TRBJ1-2|NA|TRBV29-1
CSVDLLRPGRYGYTF
TGCAGCGTGGACTTACTTAGACCGGGGCGGTATGGCTACACCTTC
>few|TRBJ2-1|TRBD2|TRBV3-1
CASSQGIAGPAYNEQFF
TGTGCCAGCAGCCAAGGGATAGCGGGGCCAGCCTACAATGAGCAGTTCTTC